The entry below gives a single TCR beta chain sequence along with its context. What it binds is not known. Each donor was a healthy Caucasian individual from Russia, aged roughly 6 to 90. This specimen comes from a study of blood T cells in healthy people across ages. Together with a sample-barcoded 5' primer, a J-beta primer mix was included in a second PCR lasting about 7 to 12 cycles. CDR3-containing paired-end reads numbering at least 2.5 million came from each sample. TCRdb recomputed calls from the 5' RACE reads with MiXCR, one row per CDR3 protein. This sample has just over 1 million distinct CDR3 sequences, with over 35% found just once. V lost 4 bases and J lost 2, with 24 bases in between. The CDR3 is made up of 18 amino acids. Germline CDR1 reads SGHRS; CDR2 reads YFSETQ. Study results and caveats: Naive T cell percentage by flow cytometry tracked strongly with beta diversity. With unsorted PBMCs, a conclusive comparison of naive versus antigen-experienced cells was not possible.

The sequenced sample consisted of blood. The TCR originated in an older woman in good health. The chain employs TRBV5-1 and TRBJ2-5; D might be TRBD2 (7 bases). The CDR3 DNA sequence: TGCGCCAGCAGCACCTGGGCAGGGGCGGCTAGCGGACAAGAGACCCAGTACTTC. Its translation: CASSTWAGAASGQETQYF.